The rows below give T cell receptor beta chains drawn from one sample of a study of cytomegalovirus exposure and HLA in healthy donors. The repertoire was sequenced with immunoSEQ multiplex PCR; TCRdb's copy has only in-frame clones and lacks some. Of around 110,000 clones listed, about 74% are singletons. Material: PBMCs. These receptors were taken from a man aged 25 to 40 in good health and CMV-seropositive. Both conserved end residues are trimmed from each CDR3. A D gene is named only where the DNA matches it firmly.

j_call: TRBJ2-3; v_call: TRBV15; d_call: NA; cdr3_aa: ATSRDRFGDTQY
j_call: TRBJ1-3; v_call: TRBV9; d_call: NA; cdr3_aa: ASSNTGSSGNTIY
j_call: TRBJ2-5; v_call: TRBV9; d_call: TRBD2; cdr3_aa: ASSVEGGLAETQY
j_call: TRBJ2-1; v_call: TRBV7-3; d_call: TRBD1; cdr3_aa: ASSPGQGASEQF
j_call: NA; v_call: TRBV5-1; d_call: TRBD2; cdr3_aa: ASSLGTSGVVYEQY
j_call: TRBJ1-5; v_call: TRBV15; d_call: TRBD1; cdr3_aa: ATSSGQFSNQPQH
j_call: TRBJ2-1; v_call: TRBV5-8; d_call: NA; cdr3_aa: ASSLGGTLYNEQF
j_call: TRBJ1-6; v_call: TRBV2; d_call: NA; cdr3_aa: ASSDGVRNSPLH
j_call: TRBJ1-6; v_call: TRBV19; d_call: NA; cdr3_aa: ASSMWEDNSPLH
j_call: TRBJ2-3; v_call: TRBV19; d_call: NA; cdr3_aa: ASSISQIEEY
j_call: TRBJ2-2; v_call: TRBV4-2; d_call: TRBD2; cdr3_aa: ASSQVTSGGFNTGELF
j_call: TRBJ1-6; v_call: TRBV5-4; d_call: NA; cdr3_aa: ASSIGQYNSPLH
j_call: TRBJ1-4; v_call: TRBV5-1; d_call: NA; cdr3_aa: ASSSGYANEKLF
j_call: TRBJ2-1; v_call: TRBV19; d_call: NA; cdr3_aa: ASAGVSSYNEQF
j_call: TRBJ2-5; v_call: TRBV7-2; d_call: NA; cdr3_aa: ASSLFRTSTQETQY
j_call: TRBJ2-1; v_call: TRBV4-3; d_call: TRBD1; cdr3_aa: ASSQDTPGQGVPNEQF
j_call: TRBJ2-3; v_call: TRBV30; d_call: NA; cdr3_aa: AWSVGDSVDTQY
j_call: TRBJ1-5; v_call: TRBV2; d_call: TRBD1; cdr3_aa: ASSVLTGTNRPQH
j_call: TRBJ2-7; v_call: TRBV11-1; d_call: TRBD2; cdr3_aa: ASSLGGGTYEQY
j_call: TRBJ1-1; v_call: TRBV4-3; d_call: NA; cdr3_aa: ASSQARGGSEAF
j_call: TRBJ1-2; v_call: TRBV5-6; d_call: NA; cdr3_aa: ASSLGDRLYGYP
j_call: TRBJ2-3; v_call: TRBV5-1; d_call: TRBD2; cdr3_aa: ASSLYGGGAADTQY
j_call: TRBJ2-1; v_call: TRBV19; d_call: NA; cdr3_aa: ASSIGGGEQF
j_call: TRBJ2-7; v_call: TRBV13; d_call: NA; cdr3_aa: ASSLGADRAYEQY
j_call: TRBJ2-5; v_call: TRBV7-6; d_call: TRBD2; cdr3_aa: ASSPGLADKEETQY
j_call: TRBJ1-2; v_call: TRBV5-4; d_call: TRBD1; cdr3_aa: ASSYWDRGRSGYP
j_call: TRBJ2-3; v_call: TRBV19; d_call: TRBD1; cdr3_aa: AARQGQNTDTQY
j_call: TRBJ2-7; v_call: TRBV2; d_call: TRBD1; cdr3_aa: ASSGTGGVGQQY
j_call: TRBJ1-2; v_call: TRBV19; d_call: TRBD1; cdr3_aa: ASSIPGGDYGYT
j_call: TRBJ1-2; v_call: TRBV5-1; d_call: NA; cdr3_aa: ASSLVPGPGGYT
j_call: TRBJ1-6; v_call: TRBV27; d_call: NA; cdr3_aa: ASSFRTETSPLH
j_call: TRBJ1-2; v_call: TRBV6-5; d_call: NA; cdr3_aa: ASSYVETDGT
j_call: TRBJ1-5; v_call: TRBV2; d_call: NA; cdr3_aa: ASSEEENQPQH
j_call: TRBJ2-2; v_call: TRBV29-1; d_call: NA; cdr3_aa: SVQYPLESGELF
j_call: TRBJ2-7; v_call: TRBV28; d_call: NA; cdr3_aa: ASSFPLVSGSYEQY
j_call: TRBJ1-5; v_call: TRBV6-1; d_call: NA; cdr3_aa: ASTGGYNQPQH
j_call: TRBJ1-2; v_call: TRBV6-5; d_call: NA; cdr3_aa: ASSYDEDYGYT
j_call: TRBJ2-3; v_call: TRBV6-1; d_call: TRBD2; cdr3_aa: ASSEGWRGGGTDTQY
j_call: TRBJ1-2; v_call: TRBV30; d_call: NA; cdr3_aa: AWTPGREEYGYT
j_call: TRBJ2-3; v_call: TRBV4-3; d_call: NA; cdr3_aa: ASSQDPYTDTQY
j_call: TRBJ1-1; v_call: TRBV7-2; d_call: NA; cdr3_aa: ASSTASNTEAF
j_call: TRBJ1-3; v_call: TRBV5-1; d_call: TRBD1; cdr3_aa: ASSPFSGGTGNTIY
j_call: TRBJ2-1; v_call: TRBV5-1; d_call: TRBD2; cdr3_aa: ASSLGTSGGPYNEQF
j_call: NA; v_call: TRBV6-1; d_call: TRBD1; cdr3_aa: ASSAPDRYSYEQY
j_call: TRBJ1-5; v_call: TRBV5-1; d_call: NA; cdr3_aa: ASSLEGGTQPQH
j_call: TRBJ1-6; v_call: TRBV28; d_call: TRBD1; cdr3_aa: AGSTGTSSPLH
j_call: TRBJ2-3; v_call: TRBV5-5; d_call: TRBD2; cdr3_aa: ASSLVPSGGAGADTQY
j_call: TRBJ1-5; v_call: TRBV5-1; d_call: TRBD1; cdr3_aa: ASSPGTGDLNQPQH
j_call: TRBJ2-7; v_call: TRBV28; d_call: NA; cdr3_aa: ASSRQDFLSYEQY
j_call: TRBJ1-1; v_call: TRBV5-6; d_call: NA; cdr3_aa: ASSPSLAPGTEAF
j_call: TRBJ2-1; v_call: TRBV11-3; d_call: NA; cdr3_aa: ASSSGPGNEQF
j_call: TRBJ2-2; v_call: TRBV28; d_call: TRBD2; cdr3_aa: ASSWGLAGGLRELF
j_call: TRBJ2-1; v_call: TRBV11-2; d_call: TRBD2; cdr3_aa: ASSPQGLDGVDEQF
j_call: TRBJ2-1; v_call: TRBV28; d_call: TRBD1; cdr3_aa: ASSLGTGPNEQF
j_call: TRBJ1-5; v_call: TRBV19; d_call: TRBD1; cdr3_aa: ASSIGTGNQPQH